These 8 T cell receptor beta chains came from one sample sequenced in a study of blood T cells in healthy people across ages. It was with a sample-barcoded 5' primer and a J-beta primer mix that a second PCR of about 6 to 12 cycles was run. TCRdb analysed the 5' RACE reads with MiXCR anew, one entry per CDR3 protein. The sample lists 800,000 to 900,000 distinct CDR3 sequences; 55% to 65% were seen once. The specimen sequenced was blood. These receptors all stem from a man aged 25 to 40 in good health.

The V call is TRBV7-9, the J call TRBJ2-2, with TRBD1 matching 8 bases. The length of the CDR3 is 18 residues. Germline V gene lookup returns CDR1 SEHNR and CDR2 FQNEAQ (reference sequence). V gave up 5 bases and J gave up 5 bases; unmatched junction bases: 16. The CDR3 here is CASSPYRSAGGYTGELFF. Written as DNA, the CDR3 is TGTGCCAGCAGCCCGTACAGGTCGGCAGGGGGCTATACCGGGGAGCTGTTTTTT.

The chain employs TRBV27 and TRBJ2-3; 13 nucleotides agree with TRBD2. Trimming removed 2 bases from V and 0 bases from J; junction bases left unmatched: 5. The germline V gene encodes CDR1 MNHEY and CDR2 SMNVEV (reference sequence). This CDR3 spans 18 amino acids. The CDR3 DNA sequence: TGTGCCAGCAGTTTAAGACTAGCGGGGGGTACTAGCACAGATACGCAGTATTTT. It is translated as CASSLRLAGGTSTDTQYF.

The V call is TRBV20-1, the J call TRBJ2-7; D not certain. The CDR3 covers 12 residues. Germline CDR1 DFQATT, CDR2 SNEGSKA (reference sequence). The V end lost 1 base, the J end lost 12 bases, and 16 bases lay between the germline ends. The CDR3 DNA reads TGCAGTGCTAGAGGGTCACACGGCATTGGGTACTTC. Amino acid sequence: CSARGSHGIGYF.

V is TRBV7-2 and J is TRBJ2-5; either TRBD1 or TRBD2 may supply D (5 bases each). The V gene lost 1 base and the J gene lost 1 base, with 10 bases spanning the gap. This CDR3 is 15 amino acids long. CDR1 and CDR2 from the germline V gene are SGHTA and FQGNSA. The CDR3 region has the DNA TGTGCCAGCAGCTTAGGATCGGGGCGCCAAGAGACCCAGTACTTC. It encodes CASSLGSGRQETQYF.

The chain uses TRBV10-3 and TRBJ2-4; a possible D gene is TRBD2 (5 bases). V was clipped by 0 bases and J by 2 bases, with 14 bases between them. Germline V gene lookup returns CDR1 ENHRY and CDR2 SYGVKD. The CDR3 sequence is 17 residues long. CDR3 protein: CAISESQEGSPKNIQYF. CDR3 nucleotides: TGTGCCATCAGTGAGTCCCAAGAGGGCAGCCCCAAAAACATTCAGTACTTC.

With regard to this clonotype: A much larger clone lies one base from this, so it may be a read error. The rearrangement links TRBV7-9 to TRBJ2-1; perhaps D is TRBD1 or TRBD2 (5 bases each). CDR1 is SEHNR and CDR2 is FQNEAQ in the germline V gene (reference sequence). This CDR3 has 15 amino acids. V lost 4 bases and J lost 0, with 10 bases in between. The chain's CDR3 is CASSWPGSSYNEQFF. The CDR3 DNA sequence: TGTGCCAGCAGCTGGCCAGGGAGCTCCTACAATGAGCAGTTCTTC. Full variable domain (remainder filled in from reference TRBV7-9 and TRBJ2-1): DTGVSQNPRHKITKRGQNVTFRCDPISEHNRLYWYRQTLGQGPEFLTYFQNEAQLEKSRLLSDRFSAERPKGSFSTLEIQRTEQGDSAMYLCASSWPGSSYNEQFFGPGTRLTVL.

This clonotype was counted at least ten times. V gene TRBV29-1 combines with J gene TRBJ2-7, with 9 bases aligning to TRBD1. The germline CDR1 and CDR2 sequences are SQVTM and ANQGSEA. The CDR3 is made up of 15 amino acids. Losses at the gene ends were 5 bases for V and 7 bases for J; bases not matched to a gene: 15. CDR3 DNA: TGCAGCGTTTTCGGACAGGGGAGGTTGAAAGGGGAGCAGTACTTC. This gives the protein CSVFGQGRLKGEQYF.

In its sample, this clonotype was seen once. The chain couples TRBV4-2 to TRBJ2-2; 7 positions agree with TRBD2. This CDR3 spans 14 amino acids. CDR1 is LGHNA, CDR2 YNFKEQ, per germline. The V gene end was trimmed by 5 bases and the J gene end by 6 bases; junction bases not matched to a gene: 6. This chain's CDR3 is CASSASGGAGELFF. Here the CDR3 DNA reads TGTGCCAGCAGCGCTAGCGGTGGGGCCGGGGAGCTGTTTTTT.